The 8 T cell receptor beta chains in this list originate from one sample, sequenced in a study of blood T cell repertoires in COVID-19. Here immunoSEQ multiplex PCR was the method, and the copy in TCRdb shows in-frame clones only, minus some. The sample has about 380,000 clones, more than 75% seen once. Sequenced material: peripheral blood. Source of these receptors: a human donor with acute or convalescent COVID-19. The donor label of this sample is uncertain.

As concerns this clone: The missing conserved phenylalanine or tryptophan at the end of this CDR3 makes a read error likely. The DNA is left out, because the CDR3 cannot be placed on it with certainty; the CDR3 is given as TCRdb lists it. The rearrangement joins TRBV5-6 to TRBJ1-2; TRBD1, the table's D call, lacks a check against the DNA. Germline loops: CDR1 SGHDT, CDR2 YYEEEE. The CDR3 numbers 16 amino acids, ends counted. The CDR3 sequence: CASSLGTGARFHHVTG.

This sequence joins TRBV2 and TRBJ1-4, with D possibly matching TRBD1 (6 bases). Germline V lookup: CDR1 SNHLY, CDR2 FYNNEI. The CDR3 has 16 residues. Trimming pared 6 bases from V and 2 bases from J, leaving 16 bases between. The CDR3 nucleotides read TGTGCCAGCAGCAGCTTGGGGGCTTTGACTAATGAAAAACTGTTTTTT. Protein sequence: CASSSLGALTNEKLFF. The full variable domain, rest sourced from reference TRBV2 and TRBJ1-4, is EPEVTQTPSHQVTQMGQEVILRCVPISNHLYFYWYRQILGQKVEFLVSFYNNEISEKSEIFDDQFSVERPDGSNFTLKIRSTKLEDSAMYFCASSSLGALTNEKLFFGSGTQLSVL.

This chain joins TRBV30 and TRBJ1-5; 9 bases align to TRBD1. Trimming at V came to 5 bases and at J to 6 bases, leaving 5 bases not matched to a gene. Germline CDR1 GTSNPN, CDR2 SVGIG (reference sequence). The CDR3 has 13 residues. CDR3 sequence (DNA): TGTGCCTGGGCTACAGGGGGCAGTCAGCCCCAGCATTTT. It encodes CAWATGGSQPQHF.

V gene TRBV28 combines with J gene TRBJ2-4, with 7 bases that match TRBD2. CDR1 and CDR2 (germline): MDHEN, SYDVKM. The CDR3 runs to 16 residues. J gave up 2 bases and V 6 bases, and 10 bases lay outside the gene matches. CDR3 in amino acids: CASSPRGRGSKNIQYF. CDR3 nucleotides: TGTGCCAGCAGCCCGAGAGGGCGGGGGTCCAAAAACATTCAGTACTTC.

This chain links TRBV19 with TRBJ2-1; D not resolved. V lost 5 bases to trimming and J lost 5 bases, with 13 bases between them. Germline V gives CDR1 LNHDA, CDR2 SQIVND (reference sequence). This CDR3 is built from 14 residues. The CDR3 sequence is CASSFQRQNNEQFF. The CDR3 coding sequence is TGTGCCAGTAGTTTCCAGCGCCAAAACAATGAGCAGTTCTTC.

J is TRBJ2-1 and V is TRBV10-1; TRBD2 aligns across 10 bases. With V trimmed by 5 bases and J by 7 bases, 8 bases remained unmatched. Germline V gene data show CDR1 as WNHNN and CDR2 as SYGVQD (reference sequence). The CDR3 has 15 residues. The CDR3 sequence: CASSPSGRAVNEQFF. For the CDR3, the DNA is TGCGCCAGCAGTCCAAGCGGGAGGGCCGTAAATGAGCAGTTCTTC.

V usage is TRBV6-5 and J usage is TRBJ2-7; 7 bases align to TRBD1. Germline CDR1 reads MNHEY; CDR2 reads SVGAGI. This CDR3 spans 16 amino acids. The J segment lost 5 bases and the V segment lost 0 bases, leaving 10 bases of the junction unmatched. As DNA, the CDR3 is TGTGCCAGCAGTTACTCGATGCGGCACAGGGGCGACGAGCAGTACTTC. It codes for CASSYSMRHRGDEQYF.

This clone showed up just a few times. The rearrangement joins TRBV3-1 (or the pseudogene TRBV3-2) to TRBJ1-6, with D perhaps TRBD1 (6 bases). Germline V gene sequence: CDR1 LGHDT, CDR2 YNNKEL (reference sequence). With 1 base removed from V and 3 bases from J, the gap between germline ends came to 13 bases. The CDR3 sequence is 17 residues long. DNA for the CDR3: TGTGCCAGCAGCCAAGCCCCAGGGGCTCTCTATAATTCACCCCTCCACTTT. Protein product: CASSQAPGALYNSPLHF.